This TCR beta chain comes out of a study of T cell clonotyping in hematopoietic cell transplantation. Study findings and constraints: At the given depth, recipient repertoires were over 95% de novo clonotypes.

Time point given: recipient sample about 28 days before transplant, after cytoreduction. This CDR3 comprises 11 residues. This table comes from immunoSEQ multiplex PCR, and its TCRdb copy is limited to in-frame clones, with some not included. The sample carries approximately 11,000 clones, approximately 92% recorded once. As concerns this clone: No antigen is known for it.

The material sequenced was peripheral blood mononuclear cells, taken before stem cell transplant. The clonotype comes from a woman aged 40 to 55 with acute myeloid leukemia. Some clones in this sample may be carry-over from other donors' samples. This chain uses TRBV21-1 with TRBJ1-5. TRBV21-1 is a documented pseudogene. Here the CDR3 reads CASSKGEPQHF. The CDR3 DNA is TGTGCCAGCAGCAAGGGTGAGCCCCAGCATTTT.